The clone carrying this T cell receptor (beta chain) was observed a few times. This sample was included in a study of blood T cells in healthy people across ages. Next came a second PCR, run for about 7 to 12 cycles, which used a sample-barcoded 5' primer along with a J-beta primer mix. From the 5' RACE reads, TCRdb called clonotypes with MiXCR, one entry per CDR3 protein. The table has more than 1,000,000 distinct CDR3 sequences, approximately 25% seen once. Germline-derived CDR1 and CDR2 are MDHEN and SYDVKM. V gave up 5 bases and J gave up 2 bases, with 14 bases separating them. There are 15 residues in the CDR3. The same sample was also used in a study of T cells of mothers and their children. Per that study: Persistent microchimeric T cell clones were not found at ~100 per million sensitivity.

Sample: blood. This chain connects TRBV28 to TRBJ2-3; perhaps TRBD2 as D (5 bases). This sequence was found in a girl aged 2 to 10 in good health. Written as DNA, the CDR3 is TGTGCCAGCAGTCGGACTGGTCGGGACACAGATACGCAGTATTTT. This gives the protein CASSRTGRDTDTQYF.